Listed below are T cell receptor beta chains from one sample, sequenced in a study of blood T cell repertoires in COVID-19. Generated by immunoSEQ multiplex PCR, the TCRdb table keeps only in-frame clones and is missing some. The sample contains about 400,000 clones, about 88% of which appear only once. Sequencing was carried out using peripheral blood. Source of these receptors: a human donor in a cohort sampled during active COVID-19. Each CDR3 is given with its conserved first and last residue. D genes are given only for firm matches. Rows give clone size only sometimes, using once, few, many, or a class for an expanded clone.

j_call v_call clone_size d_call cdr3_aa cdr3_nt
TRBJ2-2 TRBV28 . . CASSLSLGRGGELFF TGTGCCAGCAGTTTATCCCTCGGAAGGGGCGGGGAGCTGTTTTTT
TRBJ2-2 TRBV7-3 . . CASSLRGGGNTGELFF TGTGCCAGCAGCTTAAGGGGCGGCGGGAACACCGGGGAGCTGTTTTTT
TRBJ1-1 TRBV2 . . CASSEVEEKAFF TGTGCCAGCAGTGAAGTCGAGGAGAAGGCTTTCTTT
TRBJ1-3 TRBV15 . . CATSRDESRLSGNTIYF TGTGCCACCAGCAGAGATGAGTCCAGGCTCTCTGGAAACACCATATATTTT
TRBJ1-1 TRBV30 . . CAWSVTGATEAFF TGTGCCTGGAGTGTAACCGGAGCCACTGAAGCTTTCTTT
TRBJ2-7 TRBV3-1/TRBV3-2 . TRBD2 CASSQDPLAGGMNEQYF TGTGCCAGCAGCCAAGATCCCCTAGCGGGAGGGATGAACGAGCAGTACTTC
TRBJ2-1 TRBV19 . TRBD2 CASSSSGRGEQFF TGTGCCAGTAGTTCTAGCGGGAGGGGTGAGCAGTTCTTC
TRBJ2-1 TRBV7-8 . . CASSLAVLTGSSMYNEQFF TGTGCCAGCAGCTTAGCGGTATTAACCGGGTCCTCTATGTACAATGAGCAGTTCTTC
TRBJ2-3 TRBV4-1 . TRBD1 CASSQGDRERDTQYF TGCGCCAGCAGCCAAGGAGACAGGGAGCGGGATACGCAGTATTTT
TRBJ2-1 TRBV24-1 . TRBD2 CATSDPTGGFINEQFF TGTGCCACCAGTGACCCCACCGGGGGGTTCATTAATGAGCAGTTCTTC
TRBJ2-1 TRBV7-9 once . CASSLVVSNEQFF TGTGCCAGCAGCTTAGTAGTTAGCAATGAGCAGTTCTTC
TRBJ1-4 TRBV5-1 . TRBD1 CASSSGTGLEKLFF TGCGCCAGCAGTTCCGGGACAGGGCTTGAAAAACTGTTTTTT
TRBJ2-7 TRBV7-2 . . CASGGASYEQYF TGTGCCAGCGGGGGGGCCTCATACGAGCAGTACTTC
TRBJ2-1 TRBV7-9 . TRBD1 CASSLLQGAGNEQFF TGTGCCAGCAGCTTATTACAGGGGGCAGGGAATGAGCAGTTCTTC
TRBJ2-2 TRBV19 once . CASSISPQGVGELFF TGTGCCAGTAGTATATCGCCACAGGGAGTAGGGGAGCTGTTTTTT
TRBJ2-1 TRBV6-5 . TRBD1 CASSNRQGSYNEQFF TGTGCCAGCAGTAATCGACAGGGCTCCTACAATGAGCAGTTCTTC
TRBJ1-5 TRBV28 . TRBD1 CASSQTGYSNQPQHF TGTGCCAGCAGCCAGACAGGGTATAGCAATCAGCCCCAGCATTTT
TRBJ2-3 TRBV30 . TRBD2 CAWSVYSGGYFTDTQYF TGTGCCTGGAGTGTATATAGCGGGGGCTACTTCACAGATACGCAGTATTTT
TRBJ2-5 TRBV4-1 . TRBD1 CASSPGTGGQETQYF TGCGCCAGCAGTCCCGGGACAGGGGGCCAAGAGACCCAGTACTTC
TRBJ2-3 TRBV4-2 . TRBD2 CASSPLAGTDTQYF TGTGCCAGCAGCCCACTAGCGGGCACAGATACGCAGTATTTT
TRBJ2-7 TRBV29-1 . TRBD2 CSVFSGAGEVEQYF TGCAGCGTTTTTAGTGGAGCGGGAGAGGTCGAGCAGTACTTC
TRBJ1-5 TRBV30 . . CAWSVGVVENSNQPQHF TGTGCCTGGAGTGTAGGAGTAGTAGAGAATAGCAATCAGCCCCAGCATTTT
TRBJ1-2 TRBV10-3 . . CAIRPGGAEGYTF TGTGCCATCAGGCCTGGGGGGGCGGAGGGCTACACCTTC
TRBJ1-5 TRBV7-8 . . CASSLVQGIQPQHF TGTGCCAGCAGCTTAGTTCAGGGGATCCAGCCCCAGCATTTT
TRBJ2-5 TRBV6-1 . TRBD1 CASSGQGRRELQETQYF TGTGCCAGCAGTGGACAGGGCCGTCGGGAACTCCAAGAGACCCAGTACTTC
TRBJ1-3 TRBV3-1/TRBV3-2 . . CASSQDGGRDSGNTIYF TGTGCCAGCAGCCAAGATGGGGGCAGGGACTCTGGAAACACCATATATTTT
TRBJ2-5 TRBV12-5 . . CASGLLRRGETQYF TGTGCTAGTGGTTTGCTCCGAAGGGGAGAGACCCAGTACTTC
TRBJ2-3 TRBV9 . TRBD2 CASSASGGAGDTQYF TGTGCCAGCAGCGCGAGCGGGGGGGCTGGAGATACGCAGTATTTT
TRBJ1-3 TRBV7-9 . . CASSLTGSGNTIYF TGTGCCAGCAGCTTGACAGGCTCTGGAAACACCATATATTTT
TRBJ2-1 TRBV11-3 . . CASSSKRSSYNEQFF TGTGCCAGCAGCTCAAAGCGGAGCTCCTACAATGAGCAGTTCTTC
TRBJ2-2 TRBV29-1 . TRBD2 CSVVTRFSGRVGTGELFF TGCAGCGTTGTCACCCGTTTTAGCGGGAGGGTAGGGACCGGGGAGCTGTTTTTT
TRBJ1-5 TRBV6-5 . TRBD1 CASSRQGAGQPQHF TGTGCCAGCAGTAGACAGGGGGCAGGTCAGCCCCAGCATTTT
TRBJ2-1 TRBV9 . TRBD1 CASSGQGTNNEQFF TGTGCCAGCAGCGGACAGGGGACCAACAATGAGCAGTTCTTC
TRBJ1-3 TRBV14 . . CASSPRLSGNTIYF TGTGCCAGCAGTCCCCGGTTGTCTGGAAACACCATATATTTT
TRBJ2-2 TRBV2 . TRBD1 CASSVTGQTGELFF TGTGCCAGCAGTGTGACAGGGCAAACCGGGGAGCTGTTTTTT
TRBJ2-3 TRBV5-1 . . CASSSRTATTDTQYF TGCGCCAGCAGCTCTCGGACAGCCACCACAGATACGCAGTATTTT
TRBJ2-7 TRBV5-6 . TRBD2 CASSPTAGVMSEQYF TGTGCCAGCAGTCCGACCGCGGGGGTCATGAGCGAGCAGTACTTC
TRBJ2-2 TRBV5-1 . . CASSSERTNTGELFF TGCGCCAGCAGCTCCGAGAGGACGAACACCGGGGAGCTGTTTTTT
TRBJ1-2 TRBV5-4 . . CASSHREFYGYTF TGTGCCAGCAGCCATAGGGAGTTCTATGGCTACACCTTC
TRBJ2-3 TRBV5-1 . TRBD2 CASETSGSPTDTQYF TGCGCCAGCGAGACTAGCGGGAGTCCCACAGATACGCAGTATTTT
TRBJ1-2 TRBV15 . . CATSRGGEGSNYGYTF TGTGCCACCAGCAGAGGAGGAGAGGGTTCTAACTATGGCTACACCTTC
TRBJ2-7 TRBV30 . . CACSGGTVYEQYF TGTGCCTGTTCAGGAGGGACAGTCTACGAGCAGTACTTC
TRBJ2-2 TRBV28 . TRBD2 CASSSFFGTSGENTGELFF TGTGCCAGCAGTTCATTCTTTGGGACTAGCGGGGAGAACACCGGGGAGCTGTTTTTT
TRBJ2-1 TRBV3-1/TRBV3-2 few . CASSQSGYEQFF TGTGCCAGCAGCCAATCGGGTTATGAGCAGTTCTTC
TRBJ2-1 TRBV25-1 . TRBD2 CASSSGTETSGGHNEQFF TGTGCCAGCAGCTCCGGGACTGAGACTAGCGGGGGCCACAATGAGCAGTTCTTC
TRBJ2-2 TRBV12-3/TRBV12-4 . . CASNPKGTGELFF TGTGCCAGCAACCCAAAGGGGACCGGGGAGCTGTTTTTT
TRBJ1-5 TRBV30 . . CAWRDSRLQPQHF TGTGCCTGGAGGGACAGTCGTTTACAGCCCCAGCATTTT
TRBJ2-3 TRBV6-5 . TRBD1 CASSYSLTGVSDTQYF TGTGCCAGCAGTTACTCGCTCACAGGGGTGTCAGATACGCAGTATTTT
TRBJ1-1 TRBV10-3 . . CAISAGTEAFF TGTGCCATCAGTGCCGGCACTGAAGCTTTCTTT
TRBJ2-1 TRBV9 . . CASSVAGRGAGPYNEQFF TGTGCCAGCAGCGTAGCTGGAAGGGGCGCCGGCCCCTACAATGAGCAGTTCTTC
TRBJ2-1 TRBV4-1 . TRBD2 CASEASGRPSSYNEQFF TGCGCCAGCGAAGCTAGCGGGAGGCCAAGCTCCTACAATGAGCAGTTCTTC
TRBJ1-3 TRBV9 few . CASSVGGRLNTIYF TGTGCCAGCAGCGTAGGGGGCAGACTAAACACCATATATTTT
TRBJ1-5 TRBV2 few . CASSLSQDNQPQHF TGTGCCAGCAGTCTCTCCCAGGACAATCAGCCCCAGCATTTT
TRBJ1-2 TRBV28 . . CASSSPRRANYGYTF TGTGCCAGCAGTTCCCCTCGCCGAGCTAACTATGGCTACACCTTC
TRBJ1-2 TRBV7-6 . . CASSSLAGVDSANYGYTF TGTGCCAGCAGCTCGCTCGCGGGGGTGGATTCAGCTAACTATGGCTACACCTTC